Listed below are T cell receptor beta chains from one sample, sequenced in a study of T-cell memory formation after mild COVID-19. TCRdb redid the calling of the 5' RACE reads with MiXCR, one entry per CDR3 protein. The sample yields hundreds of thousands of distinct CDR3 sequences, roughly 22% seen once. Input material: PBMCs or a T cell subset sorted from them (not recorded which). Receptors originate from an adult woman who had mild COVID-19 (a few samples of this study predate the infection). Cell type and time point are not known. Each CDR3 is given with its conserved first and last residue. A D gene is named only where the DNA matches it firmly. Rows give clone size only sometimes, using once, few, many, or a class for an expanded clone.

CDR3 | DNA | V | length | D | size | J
CASSRGTGDHYGYTF | TGTGCCAGCAGCCGGGGGACAGGGGATCACTATGGCTACACCTTC | TRBV3-1 | 15 | TRBD1 | few | TRBJ1-2
CASSPSGTRNTGELFF | TGCGCCAGCAGCCCATCTGGGACAAGGAACACCGGGGAGCTGTTTTTT | TRBV5-1 | 16 | - | - | TRBJ2-2
CASSQDNYGYTF | TGTGCCAGCAGCCAGGATAACTATGGCTACACCTTC | TRBV14 | 12 | - | many | TRBJ1-2
CASSYSIGYEQYF | TGTGCCAGCAGTTACTCGATCGGCTACGAGCAGTACTTC | TRBV6-6 | 13 | - | - | TRBJ2-7
CSARKGDRGRSGNTIYF | TGCAGTGCGCGGAAAGGGGACAGGGGCCGCTCTGGAAACACCATATATTTT | TRBV20-1 | 17 | TRBD1 | - | TRBJ1-3
CASSLAPGAGGELFF | TGTGCCAGCAGCTTGGCACCCGGAGCGGGAGGGGAGCTGTTTTTT | TRBV5-6 | 15 | TRBD2 | - | TRBJ2-2
CASSLGAFVPPGATPLHF | TGCGCCAGCAGCTTGGGGGCCTTTGTCCCACCGGGGGCCACACCCCTCCACTTT | TRBV5-1 | 18 | - | - | TRBJ1-6
CASSLLQAGETQYF | TGTGCCAGCAGCCTCCTACAGGCTGGAGAGACCCAGTACTTC | TRBV7-2 | 14 | - | - | TRBJ2-5
CASSPGRFETQYF | TGCGCCAGCAGCCCAGGGCGGTTCGAGACCCAGTACTTC | TRBV5-1 | 13 | - | many | TRBJ2-5
CASSDSGGGRNEQFF | TGTGCCAGCAGTGACTCGGGGGGAGGACGCAATGAGCAGTTCTTC | TRBV6-4 | 15 | - | many | TRBJ2-1
CASKGGARGSEQYF | TGTGCCAGTAAAGGGGGGGCACGAGGCTCCGAGCAGTACTTC | TRBV7-9 | 14 | - | - | TRBJ2-7
CASSYRQGGQAFF | TGTGCCAGCAGTTACCGACAGGGAGGGCAAGCTTTCTTT | TRBV6-5 | 13 | TRBD1 | - | TRBJ1-1
CASSGSITEAFF | TGTGCCAGCAGTGGAAGTATCACTGAAGCTTTCTTT | TRBV5-8 | 12 | - | - | TRBJ1-1
CASSLAGQGSDEQYF | TGTGCCAGCAGCTTGGCGGGACAGGGGTCGGACGAGCAGTACTTC | TRBV7-9 | 15 | TRBD1 | many | TRBJ2-7
CASRLAGLNEQFF | TGTGCCAGCCGGCTAGCGGGCCTCAATGAGCAGTTCTTC | TRBV12-3/TRBV12-4 | 13 | TRBD2 | - | TRBJ2-1
CASSQDNRPIAKNIQYF | TGTGCCAGCAGCCAAGATAATCGCCCTATAGCCAAAAACATTCAGTACTTC | TRBV4-2 | 17 | - | - | TRBJ2-4
CSARDLQRGFYEQYF | TGCAGTGCTAGAGATCTCCAGCGGGGTTTCTACGAGCAGTACTTC | TRBV20-1 | 15 | TRBD2 | - | TRBJ2-7